Listed here is a single TCR beta chain. What it recognizes is unknown. The source of the sample is a study of cytomegalovirus exposure and HLA in healthy donors. Notes on the study in general: The study flagged around 160 TCR beta chains as cytomegalovirus-associated. The classifier reportedly diagnosed cytomegalovirus status with high sensitivity and specificity.

At collection, donors were nominally healthy, but unrecorded immune exposures were probable. Germline CDR1 SGDLS, CDR2 YYNGEE. This CDR3 region has 14 residues. The V gene lost 0 bases and the J gene lost 0 bases, with 5 bases spanning the gap. The PCR made use of 60 Vbeta and 13 Jbeta primers. Repertoires were generated with immunoSEQ multiplex PCR, while TCRdb's copy carries only in-frame clones and drops some. This table holds 140,000 or so clones, just under 85% found once. This clonotype originated in a woman aged 60-70 years in good health and CMV-seropositive. The sample was PBMCs. The chain joins TRBV9 to TRBJ2-3; D ambiguous. The CDR3 sequence is CASSVALSTDTQYF. CDR3 DNA: TGTGCCAGCAGCGTAGCCCTGAGCACAGATACGCAGTATTTT.